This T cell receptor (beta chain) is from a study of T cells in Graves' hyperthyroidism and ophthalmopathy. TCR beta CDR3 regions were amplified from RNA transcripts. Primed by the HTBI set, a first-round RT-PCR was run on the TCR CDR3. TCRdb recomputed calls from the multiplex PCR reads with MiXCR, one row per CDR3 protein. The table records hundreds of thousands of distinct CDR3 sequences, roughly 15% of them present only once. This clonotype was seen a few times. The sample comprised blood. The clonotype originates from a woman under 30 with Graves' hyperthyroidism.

This CDR3 is CASSLASGGTYNEQFF. CDR3 sequence (DNA): TGTGCCAGCAGCTTAGCTTCTGGCGGAACCTACAATGAGCAGTTCTTC. V usage is TRBV7-2 and J usage is TRBJ2-1; D is ambiguous. Germline assignment: CDR1 SGHTA and CDR2 FQGNSA. The CDR3 runs 16 residues. The V and J ends lost 0 bases and 2 bases respectively, with 11 bases between them.